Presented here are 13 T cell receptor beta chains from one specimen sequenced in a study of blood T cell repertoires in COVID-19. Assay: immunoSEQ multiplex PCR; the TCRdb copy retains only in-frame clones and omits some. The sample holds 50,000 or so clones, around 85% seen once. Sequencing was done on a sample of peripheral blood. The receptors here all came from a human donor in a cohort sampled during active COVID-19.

CDR3 coding DNA: TGTGCCAGCAGAGTAGCGGAGAACCAAGAGACCCAGTACTTC. Translated, it gives CASRVAENQETQYF. The chain employs TRBV7-8 and TRBJ2-5; a possible D gene is TRBD2 (6 bases). This CDR3 is 14 amino acids long. Germline V gene sequence: CDR1 SGHVS, CDR2 FQNEAQ. The ends were cut back, 6 bases at V and 0 bases at J, with 11 bases in the middle.

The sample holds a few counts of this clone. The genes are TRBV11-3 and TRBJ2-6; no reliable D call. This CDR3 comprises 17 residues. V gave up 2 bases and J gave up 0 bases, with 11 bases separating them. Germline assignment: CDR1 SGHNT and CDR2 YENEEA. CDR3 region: CASSLPGGTSGANVLTF. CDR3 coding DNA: TGTGCCAGCAGCTTACCCGGCGGAACCTCTGGGGCCAACGTCCTGACTTTC.

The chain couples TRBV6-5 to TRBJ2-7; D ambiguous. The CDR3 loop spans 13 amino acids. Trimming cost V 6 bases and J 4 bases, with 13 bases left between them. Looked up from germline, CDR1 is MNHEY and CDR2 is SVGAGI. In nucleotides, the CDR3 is TGTGCCAGCAGCTCCCTACCCCATTACGAGCAGTACTTC. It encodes CASSSLPHYEQYF.

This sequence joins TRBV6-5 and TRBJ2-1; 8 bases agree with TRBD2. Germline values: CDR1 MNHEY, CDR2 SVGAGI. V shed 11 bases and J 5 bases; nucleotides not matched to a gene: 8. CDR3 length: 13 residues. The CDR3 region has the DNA TGTGCCCTACGGGAGGGCCAGAACAATGAGCAGTTCTTC. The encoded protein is CALREGQNNEQFF.

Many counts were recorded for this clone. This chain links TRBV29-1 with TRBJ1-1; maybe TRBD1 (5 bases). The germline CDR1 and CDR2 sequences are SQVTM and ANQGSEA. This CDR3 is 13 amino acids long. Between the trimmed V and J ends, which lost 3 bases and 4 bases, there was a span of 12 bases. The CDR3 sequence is CSVEVGEGTEAFF. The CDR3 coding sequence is TGCAGCGTTGAGGTAGGGGAGGGCACTGAAGCTTTCTTT.

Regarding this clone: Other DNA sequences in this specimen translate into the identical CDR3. In nucleotides, the CDR3 is TGTGCCAGCAGCGTAGGTCAGGGAACCTATGGCTACACCTTC. This gives the protein CASSVGQGTYGYTF. The gene calls are TRBV9 and TRBJ1-2; D possibly corresponds to TRBD1 (5 bases). Per the germline V gene, CDR1 is SGDLS and CDR2 is YYNGEE. CDR3 length equals 14 residues. V was trimmed by 0 bases and J by 4 bases, leaving 10 bases between them. Drawing the rest from reference TRBV9 and TRBJ1-2, the complete variable domain is DSGVTQTPKHLITATGQRVTLRCSPRSGDLSVYWYQQSLDQGLQFLIQYYNGEERAKGNILERFSAQQFPDLHSELNLSSLELGDSALYFCASSVGQGTYGYTFGSGTRLTVV.

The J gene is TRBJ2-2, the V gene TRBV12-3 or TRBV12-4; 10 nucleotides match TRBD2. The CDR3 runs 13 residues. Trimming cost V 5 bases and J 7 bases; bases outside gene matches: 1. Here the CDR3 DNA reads TGTGCCAGCAGTCAGCGGGGGGGCGGGGAGCTGTTTTTT. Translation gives CASSQRGGGELFF.

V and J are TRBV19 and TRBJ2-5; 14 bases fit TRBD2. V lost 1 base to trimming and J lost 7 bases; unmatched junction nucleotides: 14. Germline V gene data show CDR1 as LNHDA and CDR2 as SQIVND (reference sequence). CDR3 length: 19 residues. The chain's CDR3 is CASSIVGTSGRGGRVTQYF. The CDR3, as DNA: TGTGCCAGTAGTATAGTCGGGACTAGCGGGAGAGGAGGAAGGGTGACCCAGTACTTC.

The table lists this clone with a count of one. CDR3 bases: TGTGCCAGTAGTATTGGGGGGAACGAGCAGTACTTC. Its translation is CASSIGGNEQYF. The chain employs TRBV19 and TRBJ2-7, with D perhaps TRBD2 (6 bases). The CDR3 runs to 12 residues. Germline V lookup: CDR1 LNHDA, CDR2 SQIVND (reference sequence). Trimming removed 3 bases at V and 5 bases at J, with 8 bases between.

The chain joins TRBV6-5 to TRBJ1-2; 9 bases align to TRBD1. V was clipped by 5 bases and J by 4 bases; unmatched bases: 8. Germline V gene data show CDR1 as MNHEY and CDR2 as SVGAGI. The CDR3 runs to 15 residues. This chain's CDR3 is CASSPGTGRRYGYTF. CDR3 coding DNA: TGTGCCAGCAGTCCCGGGACAGGGCGTCGCTATGGCTACACCTTC.

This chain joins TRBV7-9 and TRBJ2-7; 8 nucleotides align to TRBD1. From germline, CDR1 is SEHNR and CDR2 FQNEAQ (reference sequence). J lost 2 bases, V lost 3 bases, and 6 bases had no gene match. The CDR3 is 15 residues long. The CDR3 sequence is CASSLAGQGTYEQYF. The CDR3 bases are TGTGCCAGCAGCTTGGCCGGACAGGGCACCTACGAGCAGTACTTC.

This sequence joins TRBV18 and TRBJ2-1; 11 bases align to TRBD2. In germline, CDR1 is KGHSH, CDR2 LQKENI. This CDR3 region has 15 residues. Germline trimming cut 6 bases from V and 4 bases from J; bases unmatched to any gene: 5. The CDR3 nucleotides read TGTGCCAGCTCTTACGGGACTAGCGGTTACAATGAGCAGTTCTTC. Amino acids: CASSYGTSGYNEQFF.

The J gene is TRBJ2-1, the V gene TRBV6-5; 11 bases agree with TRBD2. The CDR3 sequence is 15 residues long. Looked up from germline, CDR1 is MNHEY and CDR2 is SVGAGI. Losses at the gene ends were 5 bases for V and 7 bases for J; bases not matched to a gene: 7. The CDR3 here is CASSLATSGSNEQFF. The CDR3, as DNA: TGTGCCAGCAGTCTAGCCACTAGCGGGAGTAATGAGCAGTTCTTC.